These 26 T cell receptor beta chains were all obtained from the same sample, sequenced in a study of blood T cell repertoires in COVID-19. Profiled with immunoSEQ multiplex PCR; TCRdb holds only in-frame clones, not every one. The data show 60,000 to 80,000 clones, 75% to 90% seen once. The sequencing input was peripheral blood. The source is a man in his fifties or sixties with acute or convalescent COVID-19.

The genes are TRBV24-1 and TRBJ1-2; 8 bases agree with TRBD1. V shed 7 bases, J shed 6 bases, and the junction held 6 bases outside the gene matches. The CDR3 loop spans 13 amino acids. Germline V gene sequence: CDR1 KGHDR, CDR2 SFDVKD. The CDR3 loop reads CATRETGDDGYTF. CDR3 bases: TGTGCCACCAGAGAGACAGGGGACGATGGCTACACCTTC.

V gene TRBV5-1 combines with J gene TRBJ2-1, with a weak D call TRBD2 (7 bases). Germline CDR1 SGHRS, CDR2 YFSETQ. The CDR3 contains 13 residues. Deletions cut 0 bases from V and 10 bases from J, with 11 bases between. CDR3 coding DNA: TGCGCCAGCAGCTTGGCCGGGGGGCGGGAGCAGTTCTTC. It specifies CASSLAGGREQFF.

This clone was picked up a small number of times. The DNA for the CDR3 is TGTGCCATCGCACAGGGGGCCCGCCAGCCCCAGCATTTT. It encodes CAIAQGARQPQHF. The chain couples TRBV6-5 to TRBJ1-5; 9 nucleotides match TRBD1. Trimming removed 10 bases from V and 7 bases from J; junction bases left unmatched: 8. Germline CDR1 MNHEY, CDR2 SVGAGI. The CDR3 is made up of 13 amino acids.

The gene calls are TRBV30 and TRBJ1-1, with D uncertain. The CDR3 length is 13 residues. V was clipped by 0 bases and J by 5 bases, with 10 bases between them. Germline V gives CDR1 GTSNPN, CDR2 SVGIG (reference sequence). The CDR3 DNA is TGTGCCTGGAGTGTAGCCGCTCGGACTGAAGCTTTCTTT. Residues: CAWSVAARTEAFF.

For the CDR3, the DNA is TGTGCCAGCAGTTACTCGGGGGACAGGGGGCCTTCACCCCTCCACTTT. Amino acid sequence: CASSYSGDRGPSPLHF. This chain joins TRBV6-5 and TRBJ1-6; 12 bases fit TRBD1. V shed 0 bases, J shed 9 bases, and the junction held 3 bases outside the gene matches. The CDR3 has 16 amino acids. Germline loops: CDR1 MNHEY, CDR2 SVGAGI.

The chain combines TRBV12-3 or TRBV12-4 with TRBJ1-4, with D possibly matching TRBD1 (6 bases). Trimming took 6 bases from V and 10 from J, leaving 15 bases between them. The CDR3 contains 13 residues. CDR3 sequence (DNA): TGTGCCAGCAGGAAACAGGGAGACGGAAAACTGTTTTTT. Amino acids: CASRKQGDGKLFF.

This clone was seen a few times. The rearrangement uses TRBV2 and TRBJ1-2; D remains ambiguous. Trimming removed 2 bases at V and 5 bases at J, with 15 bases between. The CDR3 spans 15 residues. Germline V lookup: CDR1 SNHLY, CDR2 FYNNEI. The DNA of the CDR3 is TGTGCCAGCAGTGAATCGGGCGTAGCGTCTTATGGCTACACCTTC. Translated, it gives CASSESGVASYGYTF.

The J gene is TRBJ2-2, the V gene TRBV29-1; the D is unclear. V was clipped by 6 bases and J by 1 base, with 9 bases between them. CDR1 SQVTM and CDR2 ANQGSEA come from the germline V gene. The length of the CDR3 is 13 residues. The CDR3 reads CSVAIQNTGELFF. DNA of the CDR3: TGCAGCGTGGCAATTCAGAACACCGGGGAGCTGTTTTTT.

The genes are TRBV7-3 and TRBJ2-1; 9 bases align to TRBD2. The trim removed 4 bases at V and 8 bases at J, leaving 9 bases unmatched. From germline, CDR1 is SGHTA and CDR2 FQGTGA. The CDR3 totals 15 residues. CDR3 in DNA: TGTGCCAGCAGCTCATATAGCGGGAGTGGCTATGAGCAGTTCTTC. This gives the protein CASSSYSGSGYEQFF.

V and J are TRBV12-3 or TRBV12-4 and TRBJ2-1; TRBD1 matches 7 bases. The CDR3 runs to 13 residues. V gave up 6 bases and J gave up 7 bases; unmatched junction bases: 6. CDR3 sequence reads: CASRNDRVNEQFF. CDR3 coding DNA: TGTGCCAGCAGAAACGACAGGGTAAATGAGCAGTTCTTC.

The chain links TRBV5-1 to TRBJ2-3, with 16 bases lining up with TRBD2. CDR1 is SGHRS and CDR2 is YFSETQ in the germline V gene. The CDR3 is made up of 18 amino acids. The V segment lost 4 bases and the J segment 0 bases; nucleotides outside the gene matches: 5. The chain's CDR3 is CASSEGTSGRGSTDTQYF. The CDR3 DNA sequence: TGCGCCAGCAGCGAGGGGACTAGCGGGAGGGGGAGCACAGATACGCAGTATTTT.

The CDR3 sequence: CASSPPGGTRATGELFF. In nucleotides, the CDR3 is TGTGCCAGCTCACCACCGGGGGGGACTAGAGCCACCGGGGAGCTGTTTTTT. This chain uses TRBV18 with TRBJ2-2; 8 nucleotides agree with TRBD2. Looked up from germline, CDR1 is KGHSH and CDR2 is LQKENI. With 0 bases clipped from V and 4 bases from J, the junction kept 7 bases outside the gene matches. The CDR3 covers 17 residues.

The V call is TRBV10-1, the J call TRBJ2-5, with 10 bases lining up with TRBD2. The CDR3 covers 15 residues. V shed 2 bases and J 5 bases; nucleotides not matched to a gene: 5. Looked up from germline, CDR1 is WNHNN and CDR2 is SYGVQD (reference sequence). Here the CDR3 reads CASSEGVAGGETQYF. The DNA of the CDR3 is TGCGCCAGCAGTGAGGGAGTAGCGGGAGGTGAGACCCAGTACTTC.

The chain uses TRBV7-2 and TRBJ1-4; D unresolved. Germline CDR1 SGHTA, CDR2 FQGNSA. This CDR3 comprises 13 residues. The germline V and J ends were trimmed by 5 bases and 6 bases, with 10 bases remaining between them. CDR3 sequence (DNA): TGTGCCAGCAGCGCTTCGTCAGATGAAAAACTGTTTTTT. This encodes CASSASSDEKLFF.

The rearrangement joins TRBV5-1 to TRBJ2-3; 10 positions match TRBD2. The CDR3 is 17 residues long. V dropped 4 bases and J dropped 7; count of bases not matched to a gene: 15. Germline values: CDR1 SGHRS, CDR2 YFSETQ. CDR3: CASSPAASGGQPNTQYF. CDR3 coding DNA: TGCGCCAGCAGCCCGGCAGCTAGCGGGGGCCAACCCAATACGCAGTATTTT. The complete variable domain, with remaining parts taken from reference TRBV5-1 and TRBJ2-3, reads KAGVTQTPRYLIKTRGQQVTLSCSPISGHRSVSWYQQTPGQGLQFLFEYFSETQRNKGNFPGRFSGRQFSNSRSEMNVSTLELGDSALYLCASSPAASGGQPNTQYFGPGTRLTVL.

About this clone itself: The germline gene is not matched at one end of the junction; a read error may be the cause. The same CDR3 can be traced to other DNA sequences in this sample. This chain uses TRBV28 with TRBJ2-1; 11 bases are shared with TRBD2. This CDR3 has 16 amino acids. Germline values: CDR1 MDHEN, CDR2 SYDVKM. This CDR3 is CASSSPTSGGWYEQFF. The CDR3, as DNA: TGTGCCAGCAGTTCCCCCACTAGCGGGGGCTGGTATGAGCAATTCTTC.

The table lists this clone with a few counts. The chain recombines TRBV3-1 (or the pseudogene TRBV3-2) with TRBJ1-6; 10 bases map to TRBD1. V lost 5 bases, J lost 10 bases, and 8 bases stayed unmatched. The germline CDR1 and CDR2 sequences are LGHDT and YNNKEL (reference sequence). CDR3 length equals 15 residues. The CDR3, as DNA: TGTGCCAGCAGCGAACGGACAGGGGGAAGGTCACCCCTCCACTTT. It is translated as CASSERTGGRSPLHF.

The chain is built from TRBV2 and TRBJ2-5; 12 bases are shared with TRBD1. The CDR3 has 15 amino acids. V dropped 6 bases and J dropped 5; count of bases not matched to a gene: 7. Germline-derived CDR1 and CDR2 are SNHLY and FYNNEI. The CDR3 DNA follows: TGTGCCAGCAGAGCCGGGACAGGGGGCAGGGAGACCCAGTACTTC. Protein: CASRAGTGGRETQYF. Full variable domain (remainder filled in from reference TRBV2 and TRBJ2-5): EPEVTQTPSHQVTQMGQEVILRCVPISNHLYFYWYRQILGQKVEFLVSFYNNEISEKSEIFDDQFSVERPDGSNFTLKIRSTKLEDSAMYFCASRAGTGGRETQYFGPGTRLLVL.

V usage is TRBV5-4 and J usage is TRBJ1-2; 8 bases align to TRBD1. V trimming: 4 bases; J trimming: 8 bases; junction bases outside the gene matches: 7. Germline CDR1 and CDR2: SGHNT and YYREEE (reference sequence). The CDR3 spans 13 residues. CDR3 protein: CASSHSGGGGYTF. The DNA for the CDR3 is TGTGCCAGCAGCCATTCAGGGGGCGGAGGCTACACCTTC. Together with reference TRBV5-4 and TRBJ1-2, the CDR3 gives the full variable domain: ETGVTQSPTHLIKTRGQQVTLRCSSQSGHNTVSWYQQALGQGPQFIFQYYREEENGRGNFPPRFSGLQFPNYSSELNVNALELDDSALYLCASSHSGGGGYTFGSGTRLTVV.

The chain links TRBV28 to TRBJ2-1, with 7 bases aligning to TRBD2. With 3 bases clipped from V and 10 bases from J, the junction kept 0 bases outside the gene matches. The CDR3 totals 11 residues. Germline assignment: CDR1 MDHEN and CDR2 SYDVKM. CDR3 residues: CASSLTSEQFF. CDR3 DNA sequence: TGTGCCAGCAGTTTGACTAGCGAGCAGTTCTTC.

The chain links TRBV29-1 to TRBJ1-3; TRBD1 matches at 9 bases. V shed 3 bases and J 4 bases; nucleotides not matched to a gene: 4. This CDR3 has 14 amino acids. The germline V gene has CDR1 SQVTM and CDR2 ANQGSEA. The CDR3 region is CSVDGTGPGNTIYF. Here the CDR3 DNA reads TGCAGCGTTGACGGGACAGGGCCCGGAAACACCATATATTTT.

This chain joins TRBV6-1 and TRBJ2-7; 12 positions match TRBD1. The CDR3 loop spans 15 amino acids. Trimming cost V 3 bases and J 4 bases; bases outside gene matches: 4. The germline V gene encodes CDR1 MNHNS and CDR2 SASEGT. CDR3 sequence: CASSEGDRGLYEQYF. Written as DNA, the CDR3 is TGTGCCAGCAGTGAGGGGGACAGGGGGCTGTACGAGCAGTACTTC.

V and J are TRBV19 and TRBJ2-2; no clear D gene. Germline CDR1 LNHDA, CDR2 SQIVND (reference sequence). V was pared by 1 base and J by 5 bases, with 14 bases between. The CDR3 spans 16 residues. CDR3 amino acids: CASSIVAGYMTGELFF. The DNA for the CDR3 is TGTGCCAGTAGTATAGTGGCCGGGTATATGACCGGGGAGCTGTTTTTT.

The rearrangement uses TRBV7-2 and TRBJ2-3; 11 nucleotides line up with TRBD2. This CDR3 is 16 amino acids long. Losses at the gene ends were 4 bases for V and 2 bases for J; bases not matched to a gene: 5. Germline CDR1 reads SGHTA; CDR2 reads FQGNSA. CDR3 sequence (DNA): TGTGCCAGCAGCTCTTTAGCGGGAGGGCCCACAGATACGCAGTATTTT. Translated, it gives CASSSLAGGPTDTQYF.

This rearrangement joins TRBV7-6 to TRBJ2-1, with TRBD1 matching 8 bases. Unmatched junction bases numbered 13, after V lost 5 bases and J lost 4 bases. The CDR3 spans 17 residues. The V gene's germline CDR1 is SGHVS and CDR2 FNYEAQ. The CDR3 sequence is CASSPSPGQGTYNEQFF. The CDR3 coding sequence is TGTGCCAGCAGCCCCTCACCCGGACAGGGAACGTACAATGAGCAGTTCTTC.

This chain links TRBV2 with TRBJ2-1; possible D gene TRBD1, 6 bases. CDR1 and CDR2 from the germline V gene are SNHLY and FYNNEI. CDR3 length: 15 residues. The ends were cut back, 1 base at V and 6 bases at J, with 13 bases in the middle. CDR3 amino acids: CASSEEDSASNEQFF. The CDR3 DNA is TGTGCCAGCAGTGAAGAGGACAGTGCGTCCAATGAGCAGTTCTTC.